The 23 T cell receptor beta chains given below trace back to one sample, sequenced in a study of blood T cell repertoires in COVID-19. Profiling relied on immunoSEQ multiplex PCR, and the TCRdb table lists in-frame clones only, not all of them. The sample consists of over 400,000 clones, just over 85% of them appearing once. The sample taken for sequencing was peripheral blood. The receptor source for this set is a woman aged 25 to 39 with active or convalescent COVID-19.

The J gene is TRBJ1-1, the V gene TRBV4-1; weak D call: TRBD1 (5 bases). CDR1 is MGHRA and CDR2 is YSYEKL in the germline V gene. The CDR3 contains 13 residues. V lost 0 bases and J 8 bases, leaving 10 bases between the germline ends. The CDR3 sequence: CASSQDPQGEAFF. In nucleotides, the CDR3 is TGCGCCAGCAGCCAAGACCCTCAGGGAGAAGCTTTCTTT.

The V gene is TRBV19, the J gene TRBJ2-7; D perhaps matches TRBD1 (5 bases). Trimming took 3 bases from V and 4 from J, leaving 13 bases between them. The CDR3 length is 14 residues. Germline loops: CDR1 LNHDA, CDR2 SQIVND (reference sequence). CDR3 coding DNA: TGTGCCAGTAGTATCCCAGGGAAATTGTACGAGCAGTACTTC. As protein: CASSIPGKLYEQYF.

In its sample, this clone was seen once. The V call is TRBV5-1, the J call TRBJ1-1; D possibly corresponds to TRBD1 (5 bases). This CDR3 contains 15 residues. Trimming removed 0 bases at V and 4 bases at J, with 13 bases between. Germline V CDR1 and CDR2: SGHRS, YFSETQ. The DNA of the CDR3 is TGCGCCAGCAGCTTGGCGTCGGGGGTGGGCACTGAAGCTTTCTTT. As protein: CASSLASGVGTEAFF.

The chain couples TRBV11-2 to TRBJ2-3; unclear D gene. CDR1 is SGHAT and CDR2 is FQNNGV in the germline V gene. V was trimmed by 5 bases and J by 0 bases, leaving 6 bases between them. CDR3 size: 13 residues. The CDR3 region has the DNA TGTGCCAGCAGCCTCACTAGCACAGATACGCAGTATTTT. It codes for CASSLTSTDTQYF.

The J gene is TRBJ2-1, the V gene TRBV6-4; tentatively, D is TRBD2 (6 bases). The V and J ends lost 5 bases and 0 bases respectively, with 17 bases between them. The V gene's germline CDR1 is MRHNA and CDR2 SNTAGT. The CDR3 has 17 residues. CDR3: CASSRGTGFSSYNEQFF. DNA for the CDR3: TGTGCCAGCAGTAGAGGGACTGGTTTTAGCTCCTACAATGAGCAGTTCTTC.

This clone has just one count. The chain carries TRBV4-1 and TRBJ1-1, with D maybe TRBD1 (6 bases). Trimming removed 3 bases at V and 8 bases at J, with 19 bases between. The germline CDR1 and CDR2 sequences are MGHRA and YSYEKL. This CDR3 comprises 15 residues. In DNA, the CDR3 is TGCGCCAGCAGCCATCAACAGGGCTTCCCCATCGAAGCTTTCTTT. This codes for CASSHQQGFPIEAFF.

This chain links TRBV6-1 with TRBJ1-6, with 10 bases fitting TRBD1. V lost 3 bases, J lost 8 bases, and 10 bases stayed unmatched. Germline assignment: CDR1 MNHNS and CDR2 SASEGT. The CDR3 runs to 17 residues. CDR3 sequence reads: CASSEDRGGQGYSPLHF. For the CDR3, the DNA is TGTGCCAGCAGTGAGGACAGAGGGGGACAGGGGTATTCACCCCTCCACTTT.

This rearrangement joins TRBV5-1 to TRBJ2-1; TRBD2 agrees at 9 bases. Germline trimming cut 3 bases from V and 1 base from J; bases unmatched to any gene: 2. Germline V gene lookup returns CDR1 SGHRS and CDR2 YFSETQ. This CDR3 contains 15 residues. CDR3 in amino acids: CASSSSGASYNEQFF. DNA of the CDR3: TGCGCCAGCAGCTCTAGCGGGGCTTCCTACAATGAGCAGTTCTTC.

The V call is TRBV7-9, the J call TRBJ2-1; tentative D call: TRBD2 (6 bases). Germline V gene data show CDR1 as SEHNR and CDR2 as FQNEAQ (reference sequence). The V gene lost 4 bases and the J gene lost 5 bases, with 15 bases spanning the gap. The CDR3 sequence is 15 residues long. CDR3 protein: CASSYTGTEHNEQFF. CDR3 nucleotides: TGTGCCAGCAGCTACACCGGGACTGAACACAATGAGCAGTTCTTC.

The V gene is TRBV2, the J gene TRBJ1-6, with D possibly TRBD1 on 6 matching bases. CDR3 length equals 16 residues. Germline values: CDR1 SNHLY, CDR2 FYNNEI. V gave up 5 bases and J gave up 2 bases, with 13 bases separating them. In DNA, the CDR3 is TGTGCCAGCAGTTCGACCGGGACAACCTATAATTCACCCCTCCACTTT. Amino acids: CASSSTGTTYNSPLHF. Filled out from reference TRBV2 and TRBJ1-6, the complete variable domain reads EPEVTQTPSHQVTQMGQEVILRCVPISNHLYFYWYRQILGQKVEFLVSFYNNEISEKSEIFDDQFSVERPDGSNFTLKIRSTKLEDSAMYFCASSSTGTTYNSPLHFGNGTRLTVT.

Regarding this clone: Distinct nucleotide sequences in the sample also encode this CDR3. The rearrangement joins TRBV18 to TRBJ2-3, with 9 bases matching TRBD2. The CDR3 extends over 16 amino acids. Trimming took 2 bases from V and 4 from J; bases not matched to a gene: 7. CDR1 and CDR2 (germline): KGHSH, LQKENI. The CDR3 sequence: CASSPYSGSMPDTQYF. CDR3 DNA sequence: TGTGCCAGCTCACCATATAGCGGGAGTATGCCAGATACGCAGTATTTT. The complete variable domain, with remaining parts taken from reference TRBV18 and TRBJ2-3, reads NAGVMQNPRHLVRRRGQEARLRCSPMKGHSHVYWYRQLPEEGLKFMVYLQKENIIDESGMPKERFSAEFPKEGPSILRIQQVVRGDSAAYFCASSPYSGSMPDTQYFGPGTRLTVL.

CDR3 protein: CASSYRGLSTNTEAFF. CDR3 bases: TGTGCCAGCAGTTACAGGGGGCTGTCAACGAACACTGAAGCTTTCTTT. The chain combines TRBV6-5 with TRBJ1-1, with 7 bases that match TRBD1. V shed 2 bases, J shed 1 base, and the junction held 7 bases outside the gene matches. Germline assignment: CDR1 MNHEY and CDR2 SVGAGI. This CDR3 spans 16 amino acids.

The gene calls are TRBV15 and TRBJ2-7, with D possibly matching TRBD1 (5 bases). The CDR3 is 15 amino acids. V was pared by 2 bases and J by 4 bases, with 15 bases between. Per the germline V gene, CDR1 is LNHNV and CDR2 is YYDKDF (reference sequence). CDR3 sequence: CATSRIQVVGYEQYF. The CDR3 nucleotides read TGTGCCACCAGCAGAATACAGGTAGTTGGGTACGAGCAGTACTTC.

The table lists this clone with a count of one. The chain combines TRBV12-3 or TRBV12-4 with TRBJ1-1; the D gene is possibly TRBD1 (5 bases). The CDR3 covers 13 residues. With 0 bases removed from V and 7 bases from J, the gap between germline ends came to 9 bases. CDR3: CASSLAGQLEAFF. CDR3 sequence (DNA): TGTGCCAGCAGTTTAGCGGGGCAGCTTGAAGCTTTCTTT.

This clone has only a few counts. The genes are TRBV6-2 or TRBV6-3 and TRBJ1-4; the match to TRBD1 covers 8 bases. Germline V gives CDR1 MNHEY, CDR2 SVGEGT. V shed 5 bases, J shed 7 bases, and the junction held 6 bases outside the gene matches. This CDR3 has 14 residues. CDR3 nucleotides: TGTGCCAGCAGTACCGGGACAGGTCCTGAAAAACTGTTTTTT. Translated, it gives CASSTGTGPEKLFF.

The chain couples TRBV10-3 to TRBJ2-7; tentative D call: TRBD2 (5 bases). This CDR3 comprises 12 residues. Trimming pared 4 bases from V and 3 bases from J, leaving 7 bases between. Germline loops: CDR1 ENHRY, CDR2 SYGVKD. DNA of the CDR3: TGTGCCATCAGTGCAGACTACTACGAGCAGTACTTC. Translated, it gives CAISADYYEQYF.

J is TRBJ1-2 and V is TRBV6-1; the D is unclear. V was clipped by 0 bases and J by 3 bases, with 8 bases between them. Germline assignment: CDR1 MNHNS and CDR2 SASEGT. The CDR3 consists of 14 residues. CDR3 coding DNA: TGTGCCAGCAGTGAAGCTAAGCCGGACTATGGCTACACCTTC. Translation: CASSEAKPDYGYTF.

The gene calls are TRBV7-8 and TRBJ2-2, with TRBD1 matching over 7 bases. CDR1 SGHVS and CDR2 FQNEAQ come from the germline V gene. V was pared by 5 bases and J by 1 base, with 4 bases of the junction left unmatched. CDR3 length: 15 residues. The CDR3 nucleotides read TGTGCCAGCAGCGAAGGGGGCCTGAACACCGGGGAGCTGTTTTTT. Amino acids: CASSEGGLNTGELFF.

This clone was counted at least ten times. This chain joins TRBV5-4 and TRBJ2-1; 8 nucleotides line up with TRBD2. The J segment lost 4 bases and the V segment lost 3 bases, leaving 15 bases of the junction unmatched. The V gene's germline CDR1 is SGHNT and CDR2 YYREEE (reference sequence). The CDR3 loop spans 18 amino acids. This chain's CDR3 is CASSSRLASRRKYNEQFF. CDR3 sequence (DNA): TGTGCCAGCAGCTCGCGACTAGCGTCCCGACGGAAATACAATGAGCAGTTCTTC.

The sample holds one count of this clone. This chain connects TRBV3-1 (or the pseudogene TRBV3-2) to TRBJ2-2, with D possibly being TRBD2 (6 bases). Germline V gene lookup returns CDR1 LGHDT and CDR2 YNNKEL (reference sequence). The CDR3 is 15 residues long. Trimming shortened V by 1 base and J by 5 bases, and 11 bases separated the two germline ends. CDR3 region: CASSQGGLATGELFF. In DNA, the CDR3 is TGTGCCAGCAGCCAAGGGGGTCTAGCGACCGGGGAGCTGTTTTTT.

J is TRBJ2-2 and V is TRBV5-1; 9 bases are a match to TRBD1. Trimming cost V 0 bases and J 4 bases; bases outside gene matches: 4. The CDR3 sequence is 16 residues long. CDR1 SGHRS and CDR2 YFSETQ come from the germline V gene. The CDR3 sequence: CASSLVGQGVTGELFF. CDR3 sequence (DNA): TGCGCCAGCAGCTTGGTGGGACAGGGAGTCACCGGGGAGCTGTTTTTT.

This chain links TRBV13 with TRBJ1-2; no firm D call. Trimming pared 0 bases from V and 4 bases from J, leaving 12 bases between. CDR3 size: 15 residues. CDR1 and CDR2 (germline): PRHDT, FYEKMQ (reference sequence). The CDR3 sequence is CASSLGTPTPYGYTF. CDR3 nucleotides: TGTGCCAGCAGCTTAGGGACACCTACTCCCTATGGCTACACCTTC.

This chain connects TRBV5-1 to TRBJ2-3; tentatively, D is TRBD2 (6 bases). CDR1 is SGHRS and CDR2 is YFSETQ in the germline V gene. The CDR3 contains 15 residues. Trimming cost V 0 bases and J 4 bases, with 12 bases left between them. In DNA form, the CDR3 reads TGCGCCAGCAGCTTGGTGGTCGGGGGACCAGATACGCAGTATTTT. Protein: CASSLVVGGPDTQYF.